This section outlines one T cell receptor beta chain sequence together with its context. Its antigen is not known. The entry originates in a study of tumor-infiltrating lymphocytes in localized non-small cell lung cancer. Study-level information: Some samples were collected after neoadjuvant chemotherapy; smokers, never-smokers and several histologies were included. Regarding the study as a whole: TCR sequencing covered a subset of patients with enough tissue. TCRbeta sequencing showed higher T cell infiltration in tumors than uninvolved lung. No T-cell fraction difference was seen between IM1 and IM2 tumors.

Germline assignment: CDR1 SGHTA and CDR2 FQGNSA. This CDR3 comprises 12 residues. The germline V and J ends were trimmed by 4 bases and 12 bases, with 14 bases remaining between them. Some clones are missing from TCRdb's copy, which holds only in-frame ones; the method was immunoSEQ multiplex PCR. The sample holds approximately 7,400 clones, around 77% seen once. The origin of this receptor is a human donor with non-small cell lung cancer. Sequenced input: uninvolved lung tissue not adjacent to the tumor. This chain links TRBV7-2 with TRBJ2-3; D unclear. The CDR3 spells CASSSDQHRQYF. The CDR3 DNA reads as TGTGCCAGCAGCTCTGACCAGCACCGTCAGTATTTT.